This is a list of T cell receptor beta chains from one sample in a study of blood T cell repertoires in COVID-19. Repertoires were generated with immunoSEQ multiplex PCR, while TCRdb's copy carries only in-frame clones and drops some. Of about 190,000 clones in the sample, approximately 85% are singletons; the top ten hold less than 8%. The sample consisted of peripheral blood. Receptor source: a man at least 80 years old with COVID-19, enrolled during active disease. The CDR3 runs from the conserved cysteine through the conserved F or W. D genes are given only for firm matches. Not all rows give a size; the values are once, few, many and, for expanded clones, a class.

TRBV2	14	TRBJ2-5	-	-	TGTGCCAGCACCCGAACGACTGCCCAAGAGACCCAGTACTTC	CASTRTTAQETQYF
TRBV5-8	15	TRBJ2-4	TRBD1	-	TGTGCCAGCAGCCGGGGACAGGGGGCATCGGACATTCAGTACTTC	CASSRGQGASDIQYF
TRBV7-9	15	TRBJ1-4	-	-	TGTGCCAGCAGCCTCAGTGGGGGGTTTAATGAAAAACTGTTTTTT	CASSLSGGFNEKLFF
TRBV2	12	TRBJ1-4	TRBD1	-	TGTGCCAGCAGGGCACAGGGGCCGGGACTGTTTTTT	CASRAQGPGLFF
TRBV5-1	16	TRBJ2-2	TRBD1	-	TGCGCCAGCAGCCCCCGGGACAGGAAGAACACCGGGGAGCTGTTTTTT	CASSPRDRKNTGELFF
TRBV6-5	14	TRBJ1-2	-	few	TGTGCCAGCTATGAACCACTCGGGACAAACGGCTACACCTTC	CASYEPLGTNGYTF
TRBV2	14	TRBJ1-3	TRBD1	-	TGTGCCAGCAGAAAACAGGGGCAAGGAAACACCATATATTTT	CASRKQGQGNTIYF
TRBV18	13	TRBJ1-1	TRBD1	-	TGTGCCAGCTCACCGGACAGGGATACTGAAGCTTTCTTT	CASSPDRDTEAFF
TRBV11-3	16	TRBJ2-5	TRBD2	-	TGTGCCAGCAGCCCGCACGAGCGGGGGGGCTGGGAGACCCAGTACTTC	CASSPHERGGWETQYF
TRBV9	14	TRBJ2-3	TRBD1	few	TGTGCCAGCAGCGTATTCGACAGGGGAGATACGCAGTATTTT	CASSVFDRGDTQYF
TRBV19	12	TRBJ1-3	TRBD1	-	TGTGCCAGTGGGACAGGGGGAAACACCATATATTTT	CASGTGGNTIYF
TRBV6-5	13	TRBJ1-1	-	-	TGTGCCAGCACGGAGCAGTTGAACACTGAAGCTTTCTTT	CASTEQLNTEAFF
TRBV5-5	15	TRBJ2-5	TRBD2	-	TGTGCCAGCAGCTTTTCACTAGCGTGGGGAGAGACCCAGTACTTC	CASSFSLAWGETQYF
TRBV6-5	14	TRBJ2-7	-	few	TGTGCCAGCAGTTACTCCGGGACATCGGGGGAGCAGTACTTC	CASSYSGTSGEQYF
TRBV9	14	TRBJ2-5	-	-	TGTGCCAGCAGCGTCCGGGACTTACAAGAGACCCAGTACTTC	CASSVRDLQETQYF
TRBV9	15	TRBJ1-3	TRBD1	few	TGTGCCAGCAGCGCCTCGGGACAGCCTCGAAACACCATATATTTT	CASSASGQPRNTIYF
TRBV19	14	TRBJ1-2	-	-	TGTGCCAGTACAGCGGGGTTTACTAACTATGGCTACACCTTC	CASTAGFTNYGYTF